These T cell receptor beta chains were read from a single sample in a study of T cell clonotyping in hematopoietic cell transplantation. Assay: immunoSEQ multiplex PCR; the TCRdb copy retains only in-frame clones and omits some. Among 15,000 to 20,000 clones listed, 70% to 90% were seen once. The sequencing here drew on PBMCs, taken 100 days after allogeneic stem cell transplant. These receptors originate from a male patient aged 55 to 69 who had an allogeneic stem cell transplant from a related donor, so the T cells may come from the graft donor. Some clones in this sample may be carry-over from other donors' samples. CDR3s include the opening cysteine and the closing phenylalanine or tryptophan.

v_gene	j_gene	CDR3aa
TRBV5-6	TRBJ1-1	CASRFGTGDMNTEAFF
TRBV14	TRBJ1-6	CASSLGQGGNSPLHF
TRBV6-5	TRBJ1-4	CASSSRTGGQGEKLFF
TRBV18	TRBJ2-3	CASSLTSSTDTQYF
TRBV27	TRBJ2-7	CASSLSSRDRDEQYF
TRBV6-5	TRBJ2-5	CASSYHRRQETQYF
TRBV5-7	TRBJ1-3	CASPTLEQQLGIRENTIYF
TRBV6-5	TRBJ2-7	CASSQNRGNEQYF
TRBV10-2	TRBJ2-3	CASSRGGGGSGTDTQYF
TRBV21-1	TRBJ1-2	CASSKGGQGGNYGYTF
TRBV2	TRBJ2-2	CASSVGGDTGELFF
TRBV27	TRBJ2-7	CASSPDRVYEQYF
TRBV27	TRBJ2-7	CASRVTGTYEQYF
TRBV5-8	TRBJ1-1	CASSLFGFTSMNTEAFF